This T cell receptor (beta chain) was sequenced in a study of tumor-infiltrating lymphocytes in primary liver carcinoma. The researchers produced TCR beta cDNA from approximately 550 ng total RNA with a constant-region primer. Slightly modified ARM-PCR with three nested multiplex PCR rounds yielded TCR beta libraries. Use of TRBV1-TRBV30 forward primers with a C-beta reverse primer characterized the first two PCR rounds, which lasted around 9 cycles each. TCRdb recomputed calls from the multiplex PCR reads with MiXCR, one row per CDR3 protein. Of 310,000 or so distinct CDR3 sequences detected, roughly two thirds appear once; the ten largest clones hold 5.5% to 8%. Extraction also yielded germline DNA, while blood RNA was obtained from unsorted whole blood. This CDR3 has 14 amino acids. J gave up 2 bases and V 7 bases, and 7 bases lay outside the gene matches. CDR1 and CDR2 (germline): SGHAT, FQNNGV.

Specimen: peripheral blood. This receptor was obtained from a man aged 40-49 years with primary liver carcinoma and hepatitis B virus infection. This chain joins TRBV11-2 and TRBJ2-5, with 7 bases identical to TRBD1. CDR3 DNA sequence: TGTGCCAGCACCTCAGTGGGACAGCAAGAGACCCAGTACTTC. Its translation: CASTSVGQQETQYF.